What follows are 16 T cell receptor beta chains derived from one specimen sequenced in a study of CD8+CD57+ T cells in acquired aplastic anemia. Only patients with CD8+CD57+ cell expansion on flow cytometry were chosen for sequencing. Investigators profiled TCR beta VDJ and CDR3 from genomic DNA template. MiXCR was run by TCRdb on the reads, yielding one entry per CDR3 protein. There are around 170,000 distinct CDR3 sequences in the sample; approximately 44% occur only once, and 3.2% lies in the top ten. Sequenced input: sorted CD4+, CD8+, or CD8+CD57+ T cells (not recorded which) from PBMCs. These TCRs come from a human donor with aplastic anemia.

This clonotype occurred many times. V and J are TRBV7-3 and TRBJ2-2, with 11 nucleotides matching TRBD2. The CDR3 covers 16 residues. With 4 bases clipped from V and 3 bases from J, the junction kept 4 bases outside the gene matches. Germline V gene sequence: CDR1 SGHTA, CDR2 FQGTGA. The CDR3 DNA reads TGTGCCAGCAGCTCAACTAGCGGGGGATACACCGGGGAGCTGTTTTTT. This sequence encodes CASSSTSGGYTGELFF. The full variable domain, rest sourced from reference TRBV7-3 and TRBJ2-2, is GAGVSQTPSNKVTEKGKYVELRCDPISGHTALYWYRQSLGQGPEFLIYFQGTGAADDSGLPNDRFFAVRPEGSVSTLKIQRTERGDSAVYLCASSSTSGGYTGELFFGEGSRLTVL.

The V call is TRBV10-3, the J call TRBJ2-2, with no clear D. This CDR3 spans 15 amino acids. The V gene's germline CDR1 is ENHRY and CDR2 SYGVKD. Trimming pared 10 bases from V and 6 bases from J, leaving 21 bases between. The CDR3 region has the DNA TGTGCCACCTCCCCCGGCCCCGCAAAGGCCGGGGAGCTGTTTTTT. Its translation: CATSPGPAKAGELFF.

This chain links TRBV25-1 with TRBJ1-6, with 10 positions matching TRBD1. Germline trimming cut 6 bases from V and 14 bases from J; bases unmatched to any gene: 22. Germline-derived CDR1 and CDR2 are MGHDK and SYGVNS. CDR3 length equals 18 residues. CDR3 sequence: CASSHSGGDRGPLAALHF. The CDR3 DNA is TGTGCCAGCAGCCATTCGGGGGGGGACAGGGGTCCCTTAGCGGCCCTCCACTTT.

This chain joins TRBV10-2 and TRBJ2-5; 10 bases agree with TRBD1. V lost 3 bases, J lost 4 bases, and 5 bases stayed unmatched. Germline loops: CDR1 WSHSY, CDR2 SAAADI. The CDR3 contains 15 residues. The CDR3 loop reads CASSETGTGVETQYF. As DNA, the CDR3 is TGCGCCAGCAGTGAAACCGGGACAGGGGTAGAGACCCAGTACTTC.

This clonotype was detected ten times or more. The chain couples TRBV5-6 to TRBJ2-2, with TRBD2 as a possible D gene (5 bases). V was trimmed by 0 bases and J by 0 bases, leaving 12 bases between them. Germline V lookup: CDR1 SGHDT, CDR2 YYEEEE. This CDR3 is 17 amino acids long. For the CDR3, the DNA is TGTGCCAGCAGCTTGGACGGGGATCGTACGAACACCGGGGAGCTGTTTTTT. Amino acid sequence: CASSLDGDRTNTGELFF.

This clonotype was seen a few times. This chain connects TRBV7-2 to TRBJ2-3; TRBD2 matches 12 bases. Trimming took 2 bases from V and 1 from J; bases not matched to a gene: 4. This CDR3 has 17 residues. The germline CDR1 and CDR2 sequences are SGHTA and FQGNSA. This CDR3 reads CASSLYASGGGTDTQYF. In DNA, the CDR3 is TGTGCCAGCAGCTTATATGCTAGCGGGGGGGGCACAGATACGCAGTATTTT.

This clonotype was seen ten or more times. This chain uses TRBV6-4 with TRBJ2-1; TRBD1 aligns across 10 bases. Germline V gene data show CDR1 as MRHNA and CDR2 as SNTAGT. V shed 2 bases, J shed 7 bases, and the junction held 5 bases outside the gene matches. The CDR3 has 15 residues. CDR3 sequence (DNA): TGTGCCAGCAGTGACCGGACAGGGGGGTGGAATGAGCAGTTCTTC. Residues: CASSDRTGGWNEQFF.

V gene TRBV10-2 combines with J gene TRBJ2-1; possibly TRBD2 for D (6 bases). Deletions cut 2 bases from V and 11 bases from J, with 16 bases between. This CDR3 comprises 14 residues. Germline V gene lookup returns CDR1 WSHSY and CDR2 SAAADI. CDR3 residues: CASSEADLLAKQFF. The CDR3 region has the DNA TGCGCCAGCAGTGAGGCGGACCTTCTAGCGAAGCAGTTCTTC.

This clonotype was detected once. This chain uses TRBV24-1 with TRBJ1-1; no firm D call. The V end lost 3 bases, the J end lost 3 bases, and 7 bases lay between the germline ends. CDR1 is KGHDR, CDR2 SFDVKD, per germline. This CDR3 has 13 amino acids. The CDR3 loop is CATSDQTYTEAFF. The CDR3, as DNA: TGTGCCACCAGTGATCAGACTTACACTGAAGCTTTCTTT.

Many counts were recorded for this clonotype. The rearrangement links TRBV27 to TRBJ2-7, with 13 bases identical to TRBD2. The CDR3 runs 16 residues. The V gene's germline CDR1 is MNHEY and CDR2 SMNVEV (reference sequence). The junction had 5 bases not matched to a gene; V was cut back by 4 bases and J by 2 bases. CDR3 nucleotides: TGTGCCAGCAGTTCACGGACTAGCGGGGGAACCTACGAGCAGTACTTC. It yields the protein CASSSRTSGGTYEQYF.

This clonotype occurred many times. This chain's CDR3 is CASNPIKGLGGPTEAFF. The CDR3, as DNA: TGTGCCAGCAACCCAATTAAGGGGCTCGGGGGACCCACTGAAGCTTTCTTT. This chain joins TRBV11-2 and TRBJ1-1, with D possibly TRBD1 on 5 matching bases. The V and J ends lost 7 bases and 4 bases respectively, with 25 bases between them. Per germline, CDR1 SGHAT and CDR2 FQNNGV. CDR3 size: 17 residues.

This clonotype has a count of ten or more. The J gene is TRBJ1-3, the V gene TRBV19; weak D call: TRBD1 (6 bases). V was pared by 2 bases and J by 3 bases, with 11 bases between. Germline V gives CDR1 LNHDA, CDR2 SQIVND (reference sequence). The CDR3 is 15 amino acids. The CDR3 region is CASSIPGTLGNTIYF. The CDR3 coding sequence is TGTGCCAGTAGTATACCCGGGACACTTGGAAACACCATATATTTT.

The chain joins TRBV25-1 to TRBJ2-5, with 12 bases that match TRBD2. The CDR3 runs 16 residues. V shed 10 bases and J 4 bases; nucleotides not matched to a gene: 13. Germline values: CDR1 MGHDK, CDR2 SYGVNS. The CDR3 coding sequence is TGTGCCACCGACGGGGGTCTAGCGGGAGGGACAGAGACCCAGTACTTC. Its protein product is CATDGGLAGGTETQYF.

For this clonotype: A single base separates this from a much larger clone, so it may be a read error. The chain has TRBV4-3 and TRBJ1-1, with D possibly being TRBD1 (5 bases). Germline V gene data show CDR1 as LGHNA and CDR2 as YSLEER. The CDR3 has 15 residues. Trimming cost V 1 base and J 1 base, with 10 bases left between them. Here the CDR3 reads CASSQGGRANTEAFF. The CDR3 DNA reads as TGCGCCAGCAGCCAAGGGGGCAGGGCGAACACTGAAGCTTTCTTT.

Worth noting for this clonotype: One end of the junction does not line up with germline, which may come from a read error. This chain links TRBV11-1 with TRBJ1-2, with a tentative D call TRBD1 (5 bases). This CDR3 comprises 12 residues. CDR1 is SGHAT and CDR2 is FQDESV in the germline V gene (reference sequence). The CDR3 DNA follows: TGTGCCAGCAGCTTGGACATCTATGGCTGCACCTTC. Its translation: CASSLDIYGCTF.

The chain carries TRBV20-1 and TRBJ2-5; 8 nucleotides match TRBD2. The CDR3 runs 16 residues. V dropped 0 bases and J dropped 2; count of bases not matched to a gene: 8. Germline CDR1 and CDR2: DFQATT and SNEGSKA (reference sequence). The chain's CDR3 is CSARDSGGGHQETQYF. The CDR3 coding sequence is TGCAGTGCTAGAGATTCCGGCGGGGGGCATCAAGAGACCCAGTACTTC.